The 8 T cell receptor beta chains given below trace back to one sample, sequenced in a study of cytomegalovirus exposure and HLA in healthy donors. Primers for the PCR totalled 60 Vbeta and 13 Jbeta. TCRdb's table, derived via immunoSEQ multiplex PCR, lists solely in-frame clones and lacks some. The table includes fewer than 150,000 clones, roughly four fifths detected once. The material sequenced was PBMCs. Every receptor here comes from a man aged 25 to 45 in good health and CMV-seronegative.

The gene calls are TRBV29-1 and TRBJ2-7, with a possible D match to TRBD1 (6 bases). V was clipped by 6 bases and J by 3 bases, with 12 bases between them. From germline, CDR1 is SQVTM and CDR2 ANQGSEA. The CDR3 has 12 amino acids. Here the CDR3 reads CSVPGQHYEQYF. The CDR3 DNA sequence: TGCAGCGTCCCGGGACAACACTACGAGCAGTACTTC.

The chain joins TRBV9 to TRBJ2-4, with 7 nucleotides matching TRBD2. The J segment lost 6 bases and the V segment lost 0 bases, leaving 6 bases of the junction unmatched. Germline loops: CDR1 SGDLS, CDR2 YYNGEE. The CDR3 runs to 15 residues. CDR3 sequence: CASSVEGGTGNIQYF. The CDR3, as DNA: TGTGCCAGCAGCGTAGAGGGAGGGACGGGAAACATTCAGTACTTC. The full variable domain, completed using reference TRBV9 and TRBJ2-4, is DSGVTQTPKHLITATGQRVTLRCSPRSGDLSVYWYQQSLDQGLQFLIQYYNGEERAKGNILERFSAQQFPDLHSELNLSSLELGDSALYFCASSVEGGTGNIQYFGAGTRLSVL.

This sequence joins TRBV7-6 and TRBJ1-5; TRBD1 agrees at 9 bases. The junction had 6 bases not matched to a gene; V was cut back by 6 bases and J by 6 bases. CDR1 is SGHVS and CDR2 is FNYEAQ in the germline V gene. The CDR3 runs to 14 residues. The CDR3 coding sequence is TGTGCCAGCAGTCTAACAGGGGGCGGTCAGCCCCAGCATTTT. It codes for CASSLTGGGQPQHF. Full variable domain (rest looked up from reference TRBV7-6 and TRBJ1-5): GAGVSQSPRYKVTKRGQDVALRCDPISGHVSLYWYRQALGQGPEFLTYFNYEAQQDKSGLPNDRFSAERPEGSISTLTIQRTEQRDSAMYRCASSLTGGGQPQHFGDGTRLSIL.

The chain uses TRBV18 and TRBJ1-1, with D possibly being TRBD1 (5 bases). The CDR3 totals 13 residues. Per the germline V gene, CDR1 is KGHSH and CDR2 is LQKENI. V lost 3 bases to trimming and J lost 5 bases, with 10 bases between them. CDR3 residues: CASSPQKGTEAFF. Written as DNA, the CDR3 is TGTGCCAGCTCACCCCAGAAGGGGACTGAAGCTTTCTTT.

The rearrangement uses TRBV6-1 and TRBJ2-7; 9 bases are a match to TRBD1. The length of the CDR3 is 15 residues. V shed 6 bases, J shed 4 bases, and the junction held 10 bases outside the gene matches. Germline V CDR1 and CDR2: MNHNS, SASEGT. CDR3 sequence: CASSLQGALSYEQYF. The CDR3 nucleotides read TGTGCCAGCAGCTTACAGGGGGCGCTTAGTTACGAGCAGTACTTC.

The CDR3 reads CASSEGDRGIDTQYF. The CDR3 DNA is TGTGCCAGCAGCGAAGGGGACAGGGGGATCGATACGCAGTATTTT. This sequence joins TRBV9 and TRBJ2-3; TRBD1 matches at 11 bases. Germline V gene sequence: CDR1 SGDLS, CDR2 YYNGEE. The CDR3 extends over 15 amino acids. V was clipped by 3 bases and J by 6 bases; unmatched bases: 6. The full variable domain, completed using reference TRBV9 and TRBJ2-3, is DSGVTQTPKHLITATGQRVTLRCSPRSGDLSVYWYQQSLDQGLQFLIQYYNGEERAKGNILERFSAQQFPDLHSELNLSSLELGDSALYFCASSEGDRGIDTQYFGPGTRLTVL.

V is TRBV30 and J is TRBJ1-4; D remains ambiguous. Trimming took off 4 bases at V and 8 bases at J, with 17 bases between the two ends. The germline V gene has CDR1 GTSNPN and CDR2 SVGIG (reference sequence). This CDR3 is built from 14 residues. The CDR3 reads CAWTGRGDREKLFF. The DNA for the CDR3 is TGTGCCTGGACCGGTCGGGGAGATCGGGAAAAACTGTTTTTT.

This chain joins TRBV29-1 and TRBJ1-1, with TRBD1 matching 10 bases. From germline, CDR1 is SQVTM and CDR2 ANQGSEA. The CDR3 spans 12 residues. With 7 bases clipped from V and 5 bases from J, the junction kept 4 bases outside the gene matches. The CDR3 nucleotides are TGCAGCGCCAGGACAGGGGGGACTGAAGCTTTCTTT. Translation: CSARTGGTEAFF.